These T cell receptor beta chains were read from a single sample in a study of blood T cell repertoires in COVID-19. Method: immunoSEQ multiplex PCR; TCRdb's copy keeps in-frame clones and lacks some. In the table there are 350,000 or so clones, 80% to 90% of which are singletons. The material sequenced was PBMCs or T cells enriched from blood (not recorded which). Receptors were obtained from a woman aged 35 to 49 with acute COVID-19. The CDR3 runs from the conserved cysteine through the conserved F or W. A D gene is named only where the DNA matches it firmly. Clone size is given for some rows only: seen once, a few or many times, or a class if the clone is expanded.

clone_size: -
v_call: TRBV2
d_call: -
j_call: TRBJ1-1
cdr3_aa: CATSVQRVSTEAFF
cdr3_nt: TGTGCCACCTCAGTGCAGCGAGTGAGCACTGAAGCTTTCTTT

clone_size: -
v_call: TRBV7-8
d_call: TRBD1
j_call: TRBJ1-1
cdr3_aa: CASSLTGRTEAFF
cdr3_nt: TGTGCCAGCAGCTTGACAGGGCGCACTGAAGCTTTCTTT

clone_size: -
v_call: TRBV4-3
d_call: TRBD1
j_call: TRBJ1-2
cdr3_aa: CASSYIQGDRGYTF
cdr3_nt: TGCGCCAGCAGTTATATTCAGGGGGATCGGGGCTACACCTTC

clone_size: -
v_call: TRBV9
d_call: -
j_call: TRBJ2-7
cdr3_aa: CASSAVGGYEQYF
cdr3_nt: TGTGCCAGCAGCGCCGTGGGAGGTTACGAGCAGTACTTC

clone_size: few
v_call: TRBV6-2/TRBV6-3
d_call: -
j_call: TRBJ1-1
cdr3_aa: CASSYTTGVTEAFF
cdr3_nt: TGTGCCAGCAGTTACACGACGGGGGTTACTGAAGCTTTCTTT

clone_size: -
v_call: TRBV28
d_call: TRBD1
j_call: TRBJ2-3
cdr3_aa: CASSPTGTGLGTDTQYF
cdr3_nt: TGTGCCAGCAGTCCTACCGGGACAGGGTTGGGGACAGATACGCAGTATTTT

clone_size: -
v_call: TRBV28
d_call: -
j_call: TRBJ2-1
cdr3_aa: CASSPPSGTHNEQFF
cdr3_nt: TGTGCCAGCAGTCCCCCTTCCGGGACTCACAATGAGCAGTTCTTC

clone_size: -
v_call: TRBV28
d_call: -
j_call: TRBJ1-2
cdr3_aa: CASSFGGWSNQANYGYTF
cdr3_nt: TGTGCCAGCAGTTTCGGGGGGTGGAGTAACCAAGCTAACTATGGCTACACCTTC

clone_size: -
v_call: TRBV15
d_call: TRBD1
j_call: TRBJ2-7
cdr3_aa: CATSRVGDRVGYEQYF
cdr3_nt: TGTGCCACCAGCAGAGTAGGGGACAGGGTGGGCTACGAGCAGTACTTC

clone_size: -
v_call: TRBV5-4
d_call: -
j_call: TRBJ1-6
cdr3_aa: CASSQAVGTDNSPLHF
cdr3_nt: TGTGCCAGCAGTCAAGCCGTCGGGACTGATAATTCACCCCTCCACTTT

clone_size: -
v_call: TRBV7-9
d_call: TRBD2
j_call: TRBJ2-3
cdr3_aa: CASSLVSGGADTQYF
cdr3_nt: TGTGCCAGCAGCTTAGTCAGCGGGGGAGCAGATACGCAGTATTTT

clone_size: -
v_call: TRBV7-9
d_call: TRBD1
j_call: TRBJ1-1
cdr3_aa: CASTTTGGIEAFF
cdr3_nt: TGTGCCAGCACAACAACAGGGGGCATTGAAGCTTTCTTT

clone_size: -
v_call: TRBV15
d_call: TRBD1
j_call: TRBJ2-5
cdr3_aa: CATSRVGTGLQTQYF
cdr3_nt: TGTGCCACCAGCAGAGTGGGGACAGGTCTGCAGACCCAGTACTTC

clone_size: -
v_call: TRBV3-1/TRBV3-2
d_call: TRBD2
j_call: TRBJ2-5
cdr3_aa: CASSQDRLAGFKETQYF
cdr3_nt: TGTGCCAGCAGCCAAGATCGACTAGCGGGGTTCAAAGAGACCCAGTACTTC

clone_size: -
v_call: TRBV5-1
d_call: TRBD2
j_call: TRBJ2-5
cdr3_aa: CASSLTGGTQETQYF
cdr3_nt: TGCGCCAGCAGCTTGACGGGAGGAACCCAAGAGACCCAGTACTTC

clone_size: -
v_call: TRBV3-1/TRBV3-2
d_call: TRBD2
j_call: TRBJ2-3
cdr3_aa: CASSQVRGLAGANTDTQYF
cdr3_nt: TGTGCCAGCAGCCAAGTTAGGGGACTAGCGGGGGCTAACACAGATACGCAGTATTTT

clone_size: -
v_call: TRBV27
d_call: TRBD1
j_call: TRBJ2-1
cdr3_aa: CASSLFRDRGENEQFF
cdr3_nt: TGTGCCAGCAGTTTATTCCGGGACAGGGGTGAGAATGAGCAGTTCTTC

clone_size: -
v_call: TRBV18
d_call: TRBD1
j_call: TRBJ2-3
cdr3_aa: CASSQRQGGTDTQYF
cdr3_nt: TGTGCCAGCTCACAGAGACAGGGGGGCACAGATACGCAGTATTTT

clone_size: -
v_call: TRBV7-3
d_call: TRBD1
j_call: TRBJ2-5
cdr3_aa: CASSLTGGQGRQETQYF
cdr3_nt: TGTGCCAGCAGCTTAACGGGGGGACAGGGCCGCCAAGAGACCCAGTACTTC

clone_size: once
v_call: TRBV5-1
d_call: -
j_call: TRBJ1-4
cdr3_aa: CASRRTPSAPNEKLFF
cdr3_nt: TGCGCCAGCAGGCGGACTCCATCCGCTCCTAATGAAAAACTGTTTTTT

clone_size: -
v_call: TRBV18
d_call: -
j_call: TRBJ1-5
cdr3_aa: CASSQGAQVDQPQHF
cdr3_nt: TGTGCCAGCTCACAAGGGGCTCAGGTGGATCAGCCCCAGCATTTT

clone_size: -
v_call: TRBV11-3
d_call: -
j_call: TRBJ2-3
cdr3_aa: CASSSSTGLTTDTQYF
cdr3_nt: TGTGCCAGCAGCTCTTCCACCGGACTGACCACAGATACGCAGTATTTT

clone_size: once
v_call: TRBV7-2
d_call: -
j_call: TRBJ2-5
cdr3_aa: CASSFFSEGTQYF
cdr3_nt: TGTGCCAGCAGCTTTTTTAGTGAGGGGACCCAGTACTTC